This is a list of T cell receptor beta chains from one sample in a study of T cell responses to AZD1222 COVID-19 vaccine. Assay: immunoSEQ multiplex PCR; the TCRdb copy retains only in-frame clones and omits some. The sample has about 140,000 clones, 88% seen once. The sample was peripheral blood, taken 28 days after the second AZD1222 dose. Receptor source: an adult who received the AZD1222 COVID-19 vaccine. The CDR3 runs from the conserved cysteine through the conserved F or W. D genes are given only for firm matches. Rows give clone size only sometimes, using once, few, many, or a class for an expanded clone.

>once|TRBV19|13|TRBJ1-5|NA
CASSARINQPQHF
TGTGCCAGTAGCGCGAGAATCAATCAGCCCCAGCATTTT
>once|TRBV11-2|12|TRBJ1-2|NA
CASSTQGLGYTF
TGTGCCAGCAGCACACAGGGTCTCGGCTACACCTTC
>NA|TRBV2|15|TRBJ1-1|NA
CASLLGNTRGTEAFF
TGTGCCAGCCTTCTAGGGAACACCCGCGGGACTGAAGCTTTCTTT
>NA|TRBV18|16|TRBJ1-5|NA
CASSPFAVGNNQPQHF
TGTGCCAGCTCACCCTTCGCAGTAGGTAACAATCAGCCCCAGCATTTT
>NA|TRBV30|14|TRBJ1-4|NA
CAWTYQGDSEKLFF
TGTGCCTGGACTTACCAGGGAGACAGCGAAAAACTGTTTTTT
>NA|TRBV25-1|14|TRBJ2-7|TRBD2
CASRGLAGGYEQYF
TGTGCCAGCAGAGGACTAGCGGGAGGGTACGAGCAGTACTTC
>NA|TRBV7-2|12|TRBJ2-5|NA
CASSLKMRAQYF
TGTGCCAGCAGCTTAAAAATGAGAGCCCAGTACTTC
>once|TRBV28|16|TRBJ2-1|NA
CASRTGGTRGADEQFF
TGTGCCAGCAGAACCGGGGGCACACGGGGGGCAGATGAGCAGTTCTTC
>NA|TRBV4-2|12|TRBJ2-3|NA
CASSEPGRGQYF
TGTGCCAGCAGTGAACCGGGGCGGGGGCAGTATTTT
>NA|TRBV5-1|13|TRBJ1-5|NA
CASSFSPDQPQHF
TGCGCCAGCAGTTTTAGTCCTGATCAGCCCCAGCATTTT
>NA|TRBV6-1|15|TRBJ2-3|NA
CASSERGGITDTQYF
TGTGCCAGCAGTGAAAGGGGGGGGATCACAGATACGCAGTATTTT
>NA|TRBV6-2/TRBV6-3|14|TRBJ1-2|NA
CASSYWGRDYGYTF
TGTGCCAGCAGTTACTGGGGGCGAGACTATGGCTACACCTTC
>NA|TRBV30|14|TRBJ1-3|NA
CAWSDNRAGNTIYF
TGTGCCTGGAGTGATAACAGGGCCGGAAACACCATATATTTT
>NA|TRBV25-1|15|TRBJ2-6|NA
CASSPTGAGANVLTF
TGTGCCAGCAGTCCTACAGGAGCTGGGGCCAACGTCCTGACTTTC
>NA|TRBV10-3|12|TRBJ1-1|NA
CAISVGNTEAFF
TGTGCCATCAGTGTCGGTAACACTGAAGCTTTCTTT
>NA|TRBV7-2|15|TRBJ2-1|NA
CASRAPGAPYNEQFF
TGTGCCAGCAGGGCGCCGGGGGCCCCCTACAATGAGCAGTTCTTC
>NA|TRBV28|14|TRBJ1-4|NA
CASKGPAVSEKLFF
TGTGCCAGCAAAGGACCAGCCGTTAGTGAAAAACTGTTTTTT
>NA|TRBV6-6|14|TRBJ1-2|NA
CASSYSSGAGGYTF
TGTGCCAGCAGTTACTCGAGCGGGGCGGGTGGCTACACCTTC
>NA|TRBV14|15|TRBJ1-4|TRBD1
CASSQLTGKGEKLFF
TGTGCCAGCAGCCAATTGACAGGGAAAGGCGAAAAACTGTTTTTT
>NA|TRBV28|15|TRBJ1-5|NA
CASSLAAGDEGPQHF
TGTGCCAGCAGTTTGGCGGCAGGGGATGAGGGGCCCCAGCATTTT
>NA|TRBV6-6|15|TRBJ1-1|TRBD1
CASTGAQGRKNEAFF
TGTGCCAGCACCGGTGCACAGGGGCGGAAAAATGAAGCTTTCTTT
>once|TRBV11-2|17|TRBJ2-7|NA
CASSLVPRTRKDYEQYF
TGTGCCAGCAGCTTAGTCCCTCGGACGCGGAAAGATTACGAGCAGTACTTC
>NA|TRBV27|15|TRBJ2-7|TRBD1
CASSYRGRGPYEQYF
TGTGCCAGCAGTTACAGGGGTAGGGGACCCTACGAGCAGTACTTC
>NA|TRBV19|13|TRBJ1-5|NA
CASSVSSNQPQHF
TGTGCCAGTAGCGTTAGTAGCAATCAGCCCCAGCATTTT
>NA|TRBV7-9|13|TRBJ1-1|NA
CASSSAETTEAFF
TGTGCCAGCAGCTCAGCTGAGACCACTGAAGCTTTCTTT
>NA|TRBV4-2|14|TRBJ1-2|NA
CASSQVDPNYGYTF
TGTGCCAGCAGCCAAGTCGACCCCAACTATGGCTACACCTTC
>NA|TRBV28|16|TRBJ2-5|NA
CASSPFRPAEKETQYF
TGTGCCAGCAGTCCATTCCGGCCGGCCGAGAAAGAGACCCAGTACTTC